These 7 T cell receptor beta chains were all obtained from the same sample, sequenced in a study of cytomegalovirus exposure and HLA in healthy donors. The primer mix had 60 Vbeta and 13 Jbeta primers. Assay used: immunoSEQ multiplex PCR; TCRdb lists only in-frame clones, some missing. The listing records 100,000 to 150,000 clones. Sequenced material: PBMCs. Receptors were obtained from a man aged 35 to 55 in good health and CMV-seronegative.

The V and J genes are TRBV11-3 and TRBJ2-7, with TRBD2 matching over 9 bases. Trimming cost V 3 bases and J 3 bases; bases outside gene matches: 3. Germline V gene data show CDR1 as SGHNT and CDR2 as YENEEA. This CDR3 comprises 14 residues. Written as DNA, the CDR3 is TGTGCCAGCAGCTTTAAGCGGGAGGTCTACGAGCAGTACTTC. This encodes CASSFKREVYEQYF.

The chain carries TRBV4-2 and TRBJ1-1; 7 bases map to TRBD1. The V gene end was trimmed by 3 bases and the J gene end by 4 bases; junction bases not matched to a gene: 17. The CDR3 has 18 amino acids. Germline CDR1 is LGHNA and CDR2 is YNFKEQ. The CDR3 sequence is CASSQGDVATGLGTEAFF. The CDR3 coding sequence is TGTGCCAGCAGCCAGGGAGACGTCGCGACAGGGCTGGGCACTGAAGCTTTCTTT.

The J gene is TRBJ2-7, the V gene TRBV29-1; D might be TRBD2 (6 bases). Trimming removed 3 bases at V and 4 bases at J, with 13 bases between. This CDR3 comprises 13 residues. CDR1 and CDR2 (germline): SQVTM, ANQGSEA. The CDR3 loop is CSVDPGSGYEQYF. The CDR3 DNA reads TGCAGCGTTGATCCCGGGAGTGGGTACGAGCAGTACTTC.

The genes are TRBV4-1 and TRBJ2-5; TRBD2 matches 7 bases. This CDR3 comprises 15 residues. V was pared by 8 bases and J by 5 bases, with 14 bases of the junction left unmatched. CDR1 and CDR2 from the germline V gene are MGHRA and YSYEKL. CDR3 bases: TGCGCCAGCTGCCCGTCTCAGAGAGCGGGGGAGACCCAGTACTTC. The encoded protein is CASCPSQRAGETQYF.

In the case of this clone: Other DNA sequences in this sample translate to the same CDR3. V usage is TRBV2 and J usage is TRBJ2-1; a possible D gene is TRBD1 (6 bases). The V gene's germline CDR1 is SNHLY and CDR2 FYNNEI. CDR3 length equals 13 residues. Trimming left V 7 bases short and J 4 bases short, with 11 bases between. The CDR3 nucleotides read TGTGCCAGCACCAGGGGTTCTTACAATGAGCAGTTCTTC. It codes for CASTRGSYNEQFF.

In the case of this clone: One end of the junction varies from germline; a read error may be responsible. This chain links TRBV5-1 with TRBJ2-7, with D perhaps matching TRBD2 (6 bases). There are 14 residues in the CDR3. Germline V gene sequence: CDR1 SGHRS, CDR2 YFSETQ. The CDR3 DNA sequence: TGCGCCAGCAGCTTTGCTAGCGCAGTCTACGGGCAGTACTTC. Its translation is CASSFASAVYGQYF.

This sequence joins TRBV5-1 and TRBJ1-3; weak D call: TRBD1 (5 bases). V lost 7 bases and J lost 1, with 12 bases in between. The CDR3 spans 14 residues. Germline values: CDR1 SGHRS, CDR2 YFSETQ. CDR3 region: CASAGGVSGNTIYF. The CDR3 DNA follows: TGCGCCAGCGCCGGAGGGGTTTCTGGAAACACCATATATTTT.